This T cell receptor (beta chain) originates from a study of graft-versus-host responses after intestinal transplantation. Study-wide context: Induction using anti-thymocyte globulin, followed by tacrolimus and steroids for approximately three years, was given to all recipients.

This CDR3 contains 14 residues. CDR1 SGHRS and CDR2 YFSETQ come from the germline V gene. Deletions cut 2 bases from V and 4 bases from J, with 11 bases between. Assay used: immunoSEQ multiplex PCR; TCRdb lists only in-frame clones, some missing. The sample consists of approximately 120,000 clones, approximately 90% of them appearing once. The study, taken as a whole, reports: Detected in recipient marrow were GvH clones, some of which were first observed in ileum or blood. Levels of circulating GvH clones at their peak were associated with early post-transplant HvG declines.

This clone was found once. Its antigen is unknown. The sequencing here drew on unstimulated CD4+ T cells sorted from spleen or lymph node cells, taken before intestinal transplant. The clonotype was recovered from a human donor who received an intestinal transplant. The V and J genes are TRBV5-1 and TRBJ2-3; possibly TRBD2 for D (6 bases). The CDR3 DNA is TGCGCCAGCAGCTTTGGGGGGTTGCCAGATACGCAGTATTTT. It translates to CASSFGGLPDTQYF.